This passage covers 15 T cell receptor beta chains from one sample sequenced in a study of blood T cell repertoires in COVID-19. Generated by immunoSEQ multiplex PCR, the TCRdb table keeps only in-frame clones and is missing some. The sample has roughly 250,000 clones; about nine tenths are singletons. The sample was PBMCs or T cells enriched from blood (not recorded which). The receptors were sampled from a middle-aged woman with acute COVID-19.

The chain has TRBV6-5 and TRBJ1-4, with D possibly being TRBD1 (6 bases). Per germline, CDR1 MNHEY and CDR2 SVGAGI. CDR3 size: 16 residues. Deletions cut 0 bases from V and 6 bases from J, with 14 bases between. Written as DNA, the CDR3 is TGTGCCAGCAGTTACTCGGCGGGCAGGGGTTATGAAAAACTGTTTTTT. Protein: CASSYSAGRGYEKLFF.

The chain links TRBV18 to TRBJ1-1; D gene ambiguous. The V end was cut by 5 bases, the J end by 4 bases, with 11 bases between. CDR1 KGHSH and CDR2 LQKENI come from the germline V gene. The CDR3 runs 13 residues. The CDR3 region has the DNA TGTGCCAGCTCAATGCGGCTCAGCACTGAAGCTTTCTTT. It codes for CASSMRLSTEAFF.

This clone appeared a single time. The rearrangement links TRBV28 to TRBJ2-3; 9 nucleotides agree with TRBD2. The CDR3 runs 16 residues. Germline CDR1 and CDR2: MDHEN and SYDVKM. With V trimmed by 5 bases and J by 0 bases, 6 bases remained unmatched. The CDR3 nucleotides are TGTGCCAGCAGTGAGTGGCTAGCGGGGAGCACAGATACGCAGTATTTT. It codes for CASSEWLAGSTDTQYF.

The chain joins TRBV7-9 to TRBJ1-6, with a weak D call TRBD1 (5 bases). The ends were cut back, 3 bases at V and 0 bases at J, with 12 bases in the middle. This CDR3 has 17 residues. Per the germline V gene, CDR1 is SEHNR and CDR2 is FQNEAQ (reference sequence). For the CDR3, the DNA is TGTGCCAGCAGCTTGGACATCTTGAGCTCCTATAATTCACCCCTCCACTTT. This codes for CASSLDILSSYNSPLHF.

V usage is TRBV18 and J usage is TRBJ1-3, with TRBD1 matching 7 bases. The CDR3 runs to 15 residues. V lost 6 bases and J lost 0; bases outside the gene matches: 5. The germline CDR1 and CDR2 sequences are KGHSH and LQKENI. In nucleotides, the CDR3 is TGTGCCAGCTCTCACCGGGACAGCTCTGGAAACACCATATATTTT. Its protein product is CASSHRDSSGNTIYF.

The gene calls are TRBV6-4 and TRBJ1-6; the D gene is possibly TRBD1 (5 bases). The CDR3 totals 15 residues. The V end was cut by 3 bases, the J end by 5 bases, with 11 bases between. In germline, CDR1 is MRHNA, CDR2 SNTAGT. This CDR3 reads CASSERTKDNSPLHF. The DNA of the CDR3 is TGTGCCAGCAGTGAGCGGACAAAAGATAATTCACCCCTCCACTTT.

The rearrangement joins TRBV5-1 to TRBJ1-4; D perhaps matches TRBD1 (6 bases). CDR1 is SGHRS, CDR2 YFSETQ, per germline. With 3 bases removed from V and 5 bases from J, the gap between germline ends came to 17 bases. The CDR3 covers 16 residues. The CDR3 loop reads CASSSGLGQRNEKLFF. The CDR3 bases are TGCGCCAGCAGCTCAGGACTGGGACAACGAAATGAAAAACTGTTTTTT.

This clone was observed a few times. The chain links TRBV4-1 to TRBJ2-3; D gene uncertain. The CDR3 sequence is 15 residues long. The V end lost 3 bases, the J end lost 2 bases, and 12 bases lay between the germline ends. The V gene's germline CDR1 is MGHRA and CDR2 YSYEKL. This chain's CDR3 is CASSQAPSPTDTQYF. CDR3 coding DNA: TGCGCCAGCAGCCAGGCCCCCTCCCCCACAGATACGCAGTATTTT.

The chain is built from TRBV12-3 or TRBV12-4 and TRBJ1-4; D is perhaps TRBD1 (6 bases). The CDR3 has 13 amino acids. With 6 bases removed from V and 8 bases from J, the gap between germline ends came to 13 bases. The DNA for the CDR3 is TGTGCCAGCAGCAACTACAGGGCCGAAAAACTGTTTTTT. Amino acids: CASSNYRAEKLFF.

CDR3 residues: CASSYAGFYGYTF. The DNA of the CDR3 is TGTGCCAGCAGTTATGCGGGGTTCTATGGCTACACCTTC. The V call is TRBV6-5, the J call TRBJ1-2; D unclear. The germline CDR1 and CDR2 sequences are MNHEY and SVGAGI. V was cut by 3 bases and J by 4 bases, with 9 bases left in between. The length of the CDR3 is 13 residues.

The rearrangement links TRBV7-6 to TRBJ1-1, with a tentative D call TRBD1 (6 bases). V was clipped by 5 bases and J by 6 bases, with 13 bases between them. CDR1 is SGHVS and CDR2 is FNYEAQ in the germline V gene. CDR3 length equals 13 residues. CDR3 bases: TGTGCCAGCAGCACCAGGGAGGGGGCTGAAGCTTTCTTT. This translates into CASSTREGAEAFF.

The chain links TRBV6-5 to TRBJ2-2; 11 bases are a match to TRBD1. Germline V gene sequence: CDR1 MNHEY, CDR2 SVGAGI. This CDR3 is built from 16 residues. Losses at the gene ends were 2 bases for V and 5 bases for J; bases not matched to a gene: 4. CDR3 amino acids: CASSYGGQGVTGELFF. The CDR3 nucleotides read TGTGCCAGCAGTTACGGGGGACAGGGGGTAACCGGGGAGCTGTTTTTT.

The genes are TRBV2 and TRBJ1-3; 7 nucleotides agree with TRBD1. V trimming: 4 bases; J trimming: 2 bases; junction bases outside the gene matches: 2. Germline-derived CDR1 and CDR2 are SNHLY and FYNNEI. The CDR3 totals 14 residues. CDR3 in DNA: TGTGCCAGCAGTGTGGGACAGCCTGGAAACACCATATATTTT. Translating it yields CASSVGQPGNTIYF. Filled out from reference TRBV2 and TRBJ1-3, the complete variable domain reads EPEVTQTPSHQVTQMGQEVILRCVPISNHLYFYWYRQILGQKVEFLVSFYNNEISEKSEIFDDQFSVERPDGSNFTLKIRSTKLEDSAMYFCASSVGQPGNTIYFGEGSWLTVV.

This clone was recorded once. This chain links TRBV9 with TRBJ1-1, with unresolved D. Per germline, CDR1 SGDLS and CDR2 YYNGEE. This CDR3 region has 13 residues. Trimming pared 4 bases from V and 1 base from J, leaving 8 bases between. Written as DNA, the CDR3 is TGTGCCAGCAGCCGCCAGTGGAACACTGAAGCTTTCTTT. Its protein is CASSRQWNTEAFF.

The chain couples TRBV24-1 to TRBJ2-3, with 8 bases identical to TRBD1. There are 17 residues in the CDR3. Trimming took 3 bases from V and 7 from J; bases not matched to a gene: 14. The germline gives CDR1 KGHDR, CDR2 SFDVKD. CDR3 DNA sequence: TGTGCCACCAGTGATCCTACGACAGGGGCCAGGGGAAATACGCAGTATTTT. Residues: CATSDPTTGARGNTQYF.